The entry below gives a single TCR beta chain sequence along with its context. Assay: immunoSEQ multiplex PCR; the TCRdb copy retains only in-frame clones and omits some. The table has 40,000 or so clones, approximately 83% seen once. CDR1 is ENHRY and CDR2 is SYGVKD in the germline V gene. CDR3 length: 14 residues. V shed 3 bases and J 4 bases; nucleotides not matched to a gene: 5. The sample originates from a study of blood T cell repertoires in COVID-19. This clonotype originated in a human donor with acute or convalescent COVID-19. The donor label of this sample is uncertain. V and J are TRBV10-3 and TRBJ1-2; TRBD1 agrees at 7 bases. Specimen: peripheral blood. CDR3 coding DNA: TGTGCCATCAGTGAAGGGGGCCCGATCTATGGCTACACCTTC. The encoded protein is CAISEGGPIYGYTF.